This T cell receptor beta chain was captured in a study of OX40 agonist ivuxolimab in advanced cancers. The germline V gene encodes CDR1 MGHRA and CDR2 YSYEKL. This CDR3 is 16 amino acids long. The V and J ends lost 0 bases and 8 bases, in that order; junction bases with no gene match: 8. As regards this clone: Its antigen is not identified.

The method was immunoSEQ multiplex PCR; TCRdb's version includes in-frame clones alone and lacks a portion of them. The sample has about 52,000 clones, 70% to 90% seen once; the top ten hold roughly 13%. Points from the study as a whole: Clonal expansion by week 6 occurred in CD4+ and CD8+ blood T cells (at 0.1 to 3.0 mg/kg).

Specimen: CD4+ or CD8+ T cells sorted from blood, collected in a trial of the OX40 agonist ivuxolimab. The TCR comes from an adult with an advanced solid tumor such as melanoma, head and neck, liver or kidney cancer. The genes are TRBV4-1 and TRBJ2-1, with 9 bases aligning to TRBD2. CDR3 sequence (DNA): TGCGCCAGCAGCCAAGATCCGGGACTAGCCTTTGATGAGCAGTTCTTC. As protein: CASSQDPGLAFDEQFF.